The TCR beta chain under discussion was sequenced for a study of blood T cell repertoires in COVID-19. Assay: immunoSEQ multiplex PCR; the TCRdb copy retains only in-frame clones and omits some. Of 190,000 or so clones listed, less than 95% are singletons. J was trimmed by 9 bases and V by 5 bases; bases with no gene match: 10. The germline gives CDR1 WNHNN, CDR2 SYGVQD (reference sequence). The CDR3 has 15 amino acids. This clonotype was sampled from a young man with COVID-19, enrolled during active disease. Sequencing input: peripheral blood. The chain carries TRBV10-1 and TRBJ2-1; TRBD2 matches at 10 bases. The CDR3: CASSYSGGIFSEQFF. The CDR3 nucleotides read TGCGCCAGCAGTTATAGCGGGGGGATTTTTTCTGAGCAGTTCTTC.